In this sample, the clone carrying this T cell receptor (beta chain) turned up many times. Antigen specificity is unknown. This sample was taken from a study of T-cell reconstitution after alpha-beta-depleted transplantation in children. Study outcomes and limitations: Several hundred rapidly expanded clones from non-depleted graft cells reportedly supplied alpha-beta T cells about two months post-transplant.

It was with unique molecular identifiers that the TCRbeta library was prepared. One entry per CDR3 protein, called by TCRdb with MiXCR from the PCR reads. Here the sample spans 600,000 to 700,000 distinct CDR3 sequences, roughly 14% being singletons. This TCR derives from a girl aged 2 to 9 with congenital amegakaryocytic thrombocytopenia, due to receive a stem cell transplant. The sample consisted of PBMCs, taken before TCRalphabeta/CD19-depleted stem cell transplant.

The CDR3 reads CSARKRAEAYNEQFF. The CDR3 coding sequence is TGCAGTGCTAGGAAGCGGGCGGAGGCCTACAATGAGCAGTTCTTC. The chain recombines TRBV20-1 with TRBJ2-1; weak D call: TRBD2 (6 bases). CDR1 is DFQATT, CDR2 SNEGSKA, per germline (reference sequence). The CDR3 covers 15 residues. Trimming removed 3 bases from V and 2 bases from J, with 14 bases in between.